The entry below gives a single T cell receptor beta chain sequence along with its context. This record comes from a study of blood T cell repertoires in COVID-19. Germline CDR1 reads SGHTA; CDR2 reads FQGNSA. The trim removed 3 bases at V and 5 bases at J, leaving 7 bases unmatched. This CDR3 is built from 14 residues. Per the authors' pipeline: Using reference gene primer amplification, nucleated cell counts were estimated. The assay was immunoSEQ multiplex PCR, and TCRdb's table has in-frame clones only and misses some. The D gene and trimming were derived from the DNA, and the V and J assignments and clone size from that table. The sample records about 89,000 clones, more than 65% being singletons.

Sequencing input: peripheral blood. The clonotype was recovered from a man between 65 and 79 years old with COVID-19, enrolled during active disease. The chain has TRBV7-2 and TRBJ2-7; TRBD2 agrees at 7 bases. The CDR3, as DNA: TGTGCCAGCAGCTTCATGACTAGCAGGGACGAGCAGTACTTC. Translated: CASSFMTSRDEQYF.